Listed below are T cell receptor beta chains from one sample, sequenced in a study of shared clonotypes between healthy human individuals. The assay was immunoSEQ multiplex PCR, and TCRdb's table has in-frame clones only and misses some. The sample carries about 600,000 clones, 70% to 80% recorded once. Sequenced sample: PBMCs. All receptors come from a woman aged 40 to 55 in good health. Some clones in this sample may be carry-over from other donors' samples. The CDR3 runs from the conserved cysteine through the conserved F or W. A D gene is named only where the DNA matches it firmly. Some rows mark clone size as missing; the rest say once, few, many or name a class of expanded clone.

clone_size,v_call,d_call,j_call,cdr3_nt,cdr3_aa
NA,TRBV5-8,TRBD2,TRBJ2-7,TGTGCCAGCAGACCGCGCGTGGCGGGAGGATACGAGCAGTACTTC,CASRPRVAGGYEQYF
NA,TRBV30,NA,TRBJ2-5,TGTGCCTGGAGTGTTGGGGGGCAAGAGACCCAGTACTTC,CAWSVGGQETQYF
NA,TRBV7-9,NA,TRBJ2-5,TGTGCCAGCAGCTTATTCCAGGACCAAGGGACCCAGTACTTC,CASSLFQDQGTQYF
NA,TRBV10-3,NA,TRBJ2-3,TGTGCCATCAGTCCCCTGGGAGGAGGAGATACGCAGTATTTT,CAISPLGGGDTQYF
NA,TRBV27,TRBD2,TRBJ2-7,TGTGCCAGCAGTTACGGACTAGCGGGAGTCCGGGGATCCTACGAGCAGTACTTC,CASSYGLAGVRGSYEQYF
NA,TRBV6-1,NA,TRBJ1-1,TGTGCCAGCAGTGAAGGTGGGGGGAACACTGAAGCTTTCTTT,CASSEGGGNTEAFF
NA,TRBV7-3,NA,TRBJ2-1,TGTGCCAGCAGCTTCCGGGGGCAGGCCCACAATGAGCAGTTCTTC,CASSFRGQAHNEQFF
few,TRBV30,NA,TRBJ1-1,TGTGCCTTCTGGTCCAGCGTGAACACTGAAGCTTTCTTT,CAFWSSVNTEAFF
few,TRBV5-4,NA,TRBJ2-1,TGTGCCAGCAGCTTGGTGGCGGCAAATGAGCAGTTCTTC,CASSLVAANEQFF
NA,TRBV6-1,TRBD1,TRBJ1-5,TGTGCCAGCAGTCGGACAGGGTCGGATCAGCCCCAGCATTTT,CASSRTGSDQPQHF
NA,TRBV11-2,NA,TRBJ1-1,TGTGCCAGCAGCCGCCTCGGGGCTCCCGAAGCTTTCTTT,CASSRLGAPEAFF
NA,TRBV7-2,NA,TRBJ2-2,TGTGCCAGCAGCCCAGGGTCCTACACCGGGGAGCTGTTTTTT,CASSPGSYTGELFF
NA,TRBV6-1,NA,TRBJ2-1,TGTGCCAGCAGTGAGGGCCCACTTGGGGGGAATGAGCAGTTCTTC,CASSEGPLGGNEQFF
NA,TRBV28,NA,TRBJ1-4,TGTGCCAGCAGCACTAGAACCCAGGGTTATGAAAAACTGTTTTTT,CASSTRTQGYEKLFF
NA,TRBV18,TRBD1,TRBJ2-4,TGTGCCAGCTCAAACGGACAGGGGGCAGTCAAAAACATTCAGTACTTC,CASSNGQGAVKNIQYF
NA,TRBV28,TRBD1,TRBJ1-4,TGTGCCAGCAGTACACAGGGGCCTGGAGAAAAACTGTTTTTT,CASSTQGPGEKLFF
NA,TRBV7-2,NA,TRBJ2-7,TGTGCCAGCAGCTTAGTCGCGGGAACCTACGAGCAGTACTTC,CASSLVAGTYEQYF
few,TRBV7-8,NA,TRBJ1-5,TGTGCCAGCAGCTTAGTGGCGGCGAGCAATCAGCCCCAGCATTTT,CASSLVAASNQPQHF
NA,TRBV28,NA,TRBJ1-5,TGTGCCAGCAGAGGTCCTCTAGACAATCAGCCCCAGCATTTT,CASRGPLDNQPQHF
few,TRBV28,NA,TRBJ1-4,TGTGCCAGCAGTTTGTGGACAGCAACTAATGAAAAACTGTTTTTT,CASSLWTATNEKLFF
once,TRBV28,TRBD1,TRBJ1-5,TGTGCCAGCGGAACCCGGGACAGGGAGAGCAATCAGCCCCAGCATTTT,CASGTRDRESNQPQHF
once,TRBV7-9,NA,TRBJ1-2,TGTGCCAGCAGCTTAGCAAGTCGCGACTATGGCTACACCTTC,CASSLASRDYGYTF
NA,TRBV7-2,NA,TRBJ2-7,TGTGCCAGCAGCTTATCTTTTGCGTTCGAGCAGTACTTC,CASSLSFAFEQYF
NA,TRBV5-1,TRBD2,TRBJ2-7,TGCGCCAGCAGCTTGGGCGGGCTAGCGGGATGGGAGCAGTACTTC,CASSLGGLAGWEQYF
NA,TRBV7-8,TRBD1,TRBJ1-4,TGTGCCAGCAGCTTAGAGGGGGCTGGTAGAGAAAAACTGTTTTTT,CASSLEGAGREKLFF
NA,TRBV18,NA,TRBJ2-5,TGTGCCAGCTCACCCTCCTATCAAGTCCAAGAGACCCAGTACTTC,CASSPSYQVQETQYF
NA,TRBV7-9,TRBD2,TRBJ2-2,TGTGCCAGCAGCTGGGGGGACGGGAGGCACAACACCGGGGAGCTGTTTTTT,CASSWGDGRHNTGELFF
few,TRBV5-1,NA,TRBJ2-7,TGCGCCAGCAGCCCTAACAGGGTTGAAGAGCAGTACTTC,CASSPNRVEEQYF
NA,TRBV4-1,NA,TRBJ1-1,TGCGCCAGCAGCCTGGAGAACACTGAAGCTTTCTTT,CASSLENTEAFF
NA,TRBV5-1,NA,TRBJ1-2,TGCGCCAGCAGCTTTCAGGCCGACTATGGCTACACCTTC,CASSFQADYGYTF
many,TRBV5-1,TRBD2,TRBJ2-7,TGCGCCAGCAGCTTGGTTGGCGGGAGCTACGAGCAGTACTTC,CASSLVGGSYEQYF
NA,TRBV5-1,NA,TRBJ2-4,TGCGCCAGCAGCTTAGGGACACTAGCCAAAAACATTCAGTACTTC,CASSLGTLAKNIQYF
once,TRBV7-8,NA,TRBJ2-5,TGTGCCAGCAGCTTAGGAGGGGAAGAGACCCAGTACTTC,CASSLGGEETQYF
NA,TRBV27,NA,TRBJ1-1,TGTGCCAGCAGTCCGCAGGTCGCGGGCACTGAAGCTTTCTTT,CASSPQVAGTEAFF
NA,TRBV10-1,TRBD1,TRBJ2-1,TGCGCCAGCAGTGAGTTGGGACAGGGGATCAATGAGCAGTTCTTC,CASSELGQGINEQFF
NA,TRBV30,TRBD1,TRBJ2-7,TGTGCCTGGAGTGCGGAAAGGGGGCGTTACGAGCAGTACTTC,CAWSAERGRYEQYF
NA,TRBV2,NA,TRBJ1-5,TGTGCCAGCAGTGAACCGTGGACAAATAGCAATCAGCCCCAGCATTTT,CASSEPWTNSNQPQHF
NA,TRBV11-1,TRBD1,TRBJ2-4,TGTGCCAGCAGCTTAGAGCAGGGGGCCGGCATTCAGTACTTC,CASSLEQGAGIQYF
NA,TRBV7-9,NA,TRBJ2-3,TGTGCCAGCAGCTTAGGGTTAGCTAGCACAGATACGCAGTATTTT,CASSLGLASTDTQYF
few,TRBV10-2,NA,TRBJ1-5,TGCGCCAGCAGTGAGGGGAGGGGGGCTCAGCCCCAGCATTTT,CASSEGRGAQPQHF
NA,TRBV5-1,NA,TRBJ1-5,TGCGCCAGCAGCTTGTTCGGAAATCAGCCCCAGCATTTT,CASSLFGNQPQHF
few,TRBV4-3,TRBD1,TRBJ2-1,TGCGCCAGCAGCCAAGATTCCGGGACAGGGGGCAATGAGCAGTTCTTC,CASSQDSGTGGNEQFF
NA,TRBV19,NA,TRBJ1-5,TGTGCCAGTAGTTCTCCCTACCGACTCGATCAGCCCCAGCATTTT,CASSSPYRLDQPQHF
NA,TRBV5-1,TRBD1,TRBJ1-2,TGCGCCAGCAGCTTTGACAGGGATGGCTACACCTTC,CASSFDRDGYTF
NA,TRBV11-2,NA,TRBJ2-5,TGTGCCAGCAGATCCCTGGAGACCCAGTACTTC,CASRSLETQYF
NA,TRBV4-2,NA,TRBJ1-1,TGTGCCAGCAGCCGAAGGGGGTCGAACACTGAAGCTTTCTTT,CASSRRGSNTEAFF
NA,TRBV6-1,NA,TRBJ2-7,TGTGCCAGCAGTGAAGTCAGGGAAACCTACGAGCAGTACTTC,CASSEVRETYEQYF
NA,TRBV29-1,TRBD1,TRBJ1-4,TGCAGCGTTGAAGGGACAGGGATGGGTGAAAAACTGTTTTTT,CSVEGTGMGEKLFF
once,TRBV5-4,NA,TRBJ2-7,TGTGCCAGCAGCTCCGACGTTTGGGGGTACGAGCAGTACTTC,CASSSDVWGYEQYF
NA,TRBV2,NA,TRBJ2-3,TGTGCCAGCTCCCCTCTTTGGGGCAGCACAGATACGCAGTATTTT,CASSPLWGSTDTQYF
NA,TRBV7-9,NA,TRBJ2-7,TGTGCCAGCACCCCCCGGCAGGGTCAGCCCTACGAGCAGTACTTC,CASTPRQGQPYEQYF